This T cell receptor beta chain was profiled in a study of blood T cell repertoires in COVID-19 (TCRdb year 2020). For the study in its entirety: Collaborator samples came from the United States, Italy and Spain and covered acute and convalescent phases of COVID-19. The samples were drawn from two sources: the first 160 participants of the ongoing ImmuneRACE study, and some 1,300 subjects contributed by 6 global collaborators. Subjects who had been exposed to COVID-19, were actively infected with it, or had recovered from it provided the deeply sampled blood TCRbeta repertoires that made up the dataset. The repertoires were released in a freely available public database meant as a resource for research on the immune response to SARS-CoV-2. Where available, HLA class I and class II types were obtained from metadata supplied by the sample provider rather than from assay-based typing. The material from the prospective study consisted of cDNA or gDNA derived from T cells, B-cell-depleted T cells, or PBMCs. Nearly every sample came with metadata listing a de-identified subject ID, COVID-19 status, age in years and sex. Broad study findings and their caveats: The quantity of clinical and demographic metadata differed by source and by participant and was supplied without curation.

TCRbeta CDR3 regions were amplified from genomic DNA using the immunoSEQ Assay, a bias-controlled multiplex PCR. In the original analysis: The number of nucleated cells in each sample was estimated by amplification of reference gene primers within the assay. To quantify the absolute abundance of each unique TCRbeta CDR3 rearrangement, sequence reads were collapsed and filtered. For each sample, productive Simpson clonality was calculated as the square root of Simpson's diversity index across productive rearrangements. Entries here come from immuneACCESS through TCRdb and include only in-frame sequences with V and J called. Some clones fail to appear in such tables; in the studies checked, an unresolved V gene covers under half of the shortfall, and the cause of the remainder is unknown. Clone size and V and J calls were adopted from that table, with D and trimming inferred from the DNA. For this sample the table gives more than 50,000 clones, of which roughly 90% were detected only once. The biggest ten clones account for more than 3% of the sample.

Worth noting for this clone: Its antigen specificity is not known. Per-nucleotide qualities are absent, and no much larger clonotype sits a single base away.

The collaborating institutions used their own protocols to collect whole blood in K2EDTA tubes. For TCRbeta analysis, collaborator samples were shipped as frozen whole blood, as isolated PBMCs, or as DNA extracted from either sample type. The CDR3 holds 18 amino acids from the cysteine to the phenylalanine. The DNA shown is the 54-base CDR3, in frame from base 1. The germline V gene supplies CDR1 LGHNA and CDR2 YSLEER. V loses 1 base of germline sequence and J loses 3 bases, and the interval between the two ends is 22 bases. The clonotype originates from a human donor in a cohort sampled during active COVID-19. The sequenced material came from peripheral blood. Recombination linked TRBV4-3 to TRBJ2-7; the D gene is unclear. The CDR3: CASSQVLVPHSGLYEQYF. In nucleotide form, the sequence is TGCGCCAGCAGCCAAGTCTTAGTACCCCACAGTGGGCTCTACGAGCAGTACTTC.